These 2 T cell receptor beta chains share one sample of origin, sequenced in a study of shared clonotypes between healthy human individuals. The assay was immunoSEQ multiplex PCR, and TCRdb's table has in-frame clones only and misses some. This sample has fewer than 500,000 clones, with about 80% found just once. Source material: PBMCs. The receptors here all came from a woman aged 40 to 50 in good health. Some clones in this sample may be carry-over from other donors' samples.

In its sample, this clone was seen many times. The chain has TRBV18 and TRBJ1-4; D might be TRBD1 (5 bases). The germline CDR1 and CDR2 sequences are KGHSH and LQKENI. This CDR3 spans 14 amino acids. The V and J ends lost 3 bases and 8 bases respectively, with 13 bases between them. CDR3 DNA sequence: TGTGCCAGCTCACCTGACGCCGGGGGGGAAAAACTGTTTTTT. Its protein product is CASSPDAGGEKLFF. Full variable domain (outside the CDR3, taken from reference TRBV18 and TRBJ1-4): NAGVMQNPRHLVRRRGQEARLRCSPMKGHSHVYWYRQLPEEGLKFMVYLQKENIIDESGMPKERFSAEFPKEGPSILRIQQVVRGDSAAYFCASSPDAGGEKLFFGSGTQLSVL.

This rearrangement joins TRBV5-1 to TRBJ2-3, with D tentatively TRBD1 (6 bases). This CDR3 spans 16 amino acids. V lost 0 bases and J 0 bases, leaving 11 bases between the germline ends. Germline V lookup: CDR1 SGHRS, CDR2 YFSETQ. The CDR3 protein is CASSLVPGASTDTQYF. The CDR3 DNA follows: TGCGCCAGCAGCTTGGTGCCAGGGGCCAGCACAGATACGCAGTATTTT.